This T cell receptor (beta chain) was obtained from a study of blood T cell repertoires in COVID-19. Sequencing was performed with immunoSEQ multiplex PCR; in TCRdb, only in-frame clones are kept and a portion is missing. The data show about 430,000 clones, over 85% seen once. Per the germline V gene, CDR1 is SNHLY and CDR2 is FYNNEI. V dropped 0 bases and J dropped 6; count of bases not matched to a gene: 5. This CDR3 is built from 16 residues. The clonotype comes from a man between 18 and 29 years old with COVID-19, enrolled during active disease. The J gene is TRBJ1-6, the V gene TRBV2; TRBD1 agrees at 7 bases. The specimen sequenced was peripheral blood. The DNA of the CDR3 is TGTGCCAGCAGTGAAGCGCTTGCAGGGGGTAATTCACCCCTCCACTTT. This encodes CASSEALAGGNSPLHF.